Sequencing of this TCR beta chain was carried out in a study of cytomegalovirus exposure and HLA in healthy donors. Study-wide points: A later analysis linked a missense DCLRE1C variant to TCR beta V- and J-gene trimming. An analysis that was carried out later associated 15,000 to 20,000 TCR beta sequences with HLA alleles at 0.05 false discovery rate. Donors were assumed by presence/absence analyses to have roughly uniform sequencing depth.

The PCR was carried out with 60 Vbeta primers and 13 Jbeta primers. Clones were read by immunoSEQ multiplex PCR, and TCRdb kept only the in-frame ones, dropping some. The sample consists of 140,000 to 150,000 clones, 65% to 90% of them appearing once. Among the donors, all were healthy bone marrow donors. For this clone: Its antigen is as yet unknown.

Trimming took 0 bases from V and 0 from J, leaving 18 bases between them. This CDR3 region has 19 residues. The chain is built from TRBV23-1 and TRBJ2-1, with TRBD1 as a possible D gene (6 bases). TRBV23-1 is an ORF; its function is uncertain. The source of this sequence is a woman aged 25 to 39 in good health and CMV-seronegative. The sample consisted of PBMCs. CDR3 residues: CASSQSTGFLFGSYNEQFF. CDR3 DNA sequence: TGCGCCAGCAGTCAATCCACAGGGTTCCTCTTTGGCTCCTACAATGAGCAGTTCTTC.